The clone carrying this T cell receptor (beta chain) was counted many times. The entry originates in a study of regulatory T cells in long-lasting Graves disease. The time point here: newly diagnosed GD, antithyroid drugs for less than 3 months. After RNA was extracted from PBMCs, the TCR library was made from it. Libraries of TCR beta came from iRepertoire HTBI primers plus Arm-PCR of CDR3 regions. MiXCR, run by TCRdb on the multiplex PCR reads, gives a single entry per CDR3 protein. Of around 480,000 distinct CDR3 sequences in the sample, roughly 17% were seen once. The germline V and J ends were trimmed by 10 bases and 8 bases, with 20 bases remaining between them. The CDR3 runs to 13 residues. Germline loops: CDR1 SNHLY, CDR2 FYNNEI. The same sample was also studied in work on T cells in Graves' hyperthyroidism and ophthalmopathy.

This TCR was sampled from a man between 35 and 55 years old with Graves disease. This chain connects TRBV2 to TRBJ1-2, with a tentative D call TRBD1 (5 bases). The source was peripheral blood mononuclear cells (PBMCs), collected at new diagnosis, from a patient treated with antithyroid drugs. CDR3 sequence: CATRRVTVEGYTF. The DNA of the CDR3 is TGTGCCACCCGCCGGGTGACAGTAGAAGGCTACACCTTC.